The following is a T cell receptor (beta chain) sequence with its context. Its matching antigen is unknown. Trimming took 2 bases from V and 5 from J, leaving 15 bases between them. Germline V CDR1 and CDR2: MNHNY, SVGAGI (reference sequence). CDR3 length: 15 amino acids. These data come from a study of cytomegalovirus exposure and HLA in healthy donors. PCR was performed using 60 Vbeta and 13 Jbeta primers. Assay used: immunoSEQ multiplex PCR; TCRdb lists only in-frame clones, some missing. Of 150,000 or so clones in the sample, over 65% were seen once. Findings of the study overall: An analysis done earlier found most TCR beta V segments productive about 87% or about 30% of the time.

This sequence joins TRBV6-6 and TRBJ2-5; D is perhaps TRBD1 (6 bases). This clonotype was obtained from a man aged 18 to 30 in good health and CMV-seropositive. Input material: PBMCs. CDR3 residues: CASSYSPQGLETQYF. CDR3 nucleotides: TGTGCCAGCAGTTACAGCCCCCAGGGGTTGGAGACCCAGTACTTC.